What follows are 8 T cell receptor beta chains derived from one specimen sequenced in a study of T cells after yellow fever vaccination. MiXCR was run by TCRdb on the 5' RACE reads, yielding one entry per CDR3 protein. The sample lists about 160,000 distinct CDR3 sequences, about 7% seen once, with about 2.5% in the top ten. Source: CD4+ T cells sorted from PBMCs, taken around 5 days after the first yellow fever vaccination. The receptors come from a man aged 18 to 30 who received the YFV17D yellow fever vaccine.

V is TRBV21-1 and J is TRBJ1-6; TRBD1, the table's D call, lacks a check against the DNA. TRBV21-1 is recorded as a pseudogene. CDR3 length: 17 amino acids. Written as DNA, the CDR3 is TGTGCCAGCAGGTGCCGGGACAGGTTCTCCTATAATTCACCCCTCCACTTT. As protein: CASRCRDRFSYNSPLHF.

V gene TRBV6-5 combines with J gene TRBJ1-4; 8 bases align to TRBD1. The junction had 8 bases not matched to a gene; V was cut back by 0 bases and J by 8 bases. This CDR3 has 16 amino acids. Germline values: CDR1 MNHEY, CDR2 SVGAGI. CDR3 DNA sequence: TGTGCCAGCAGTTACTCGAACAGGGGGTTAGGCGAAAAACTGTTTTTT. This translates into CASSYSNRGLGEKLFF.

V is TRBV25-1 and J is TRBJ1-2, with no clear D. The CDR3 contains 15 residues. Trimming cost V 2 bases and J 2 bases, with 12 bases left between them. Germline V gene data show CDR1 as MGHDK and CDR2 as SYGVNS. The CDR3 is CASSEGFGLNYGYTF. The CDR3 nucleotides are TGTGCCAGCAGTGAAGGTTTCGGTCTGAACTATGGCTACACCTTC.

The chain carries TRBV12-3 or TRBV12-4 and TRBJ1-6; 7 bases match TRBD1. The CDR3 runs 15 residues. The J segment lost 10 bases and the V segment lost 4 bases, leaving 10 bases of the junction unmatched. The CDR3 reads CASSSHRGGGSPLHF. The CDR3, as DNA: TGTGCCAGCAGTTCTCACAGGGGAGGAGGGTCACCCCTCCACTTT.

At least ten counts were recorded for this clonotype. The J gene is TRBJ1-2, the V gene TRBV14; D may be TRBD1 (5 bases). CDR1 SGHDN and CDR2 FVKESK come from the germline V gene. The V end was cut by 3 bases, the J end by 8 bases, with 16 bases between. The CDR3 contains 14 residues. The CDR3 reads CASSHGRNQGGYTF. The CDR3 region has the DNA TGTGCCAGCAGCCACGGACGGAACCAGGGAGGCTACACCTTC.

This clonotype was found many times. This chain links TRBV12-3 or TRBV12-4 with TRBJ2-2, with 9 bases fitting TRBD1. CDR3 length: 13 residues. J gave up 6 bases and V 6 bases, and 2 bases lay outside the gene matches. The CDR3 DNA sequence: TGTGCCAGCAGGTACAGGGGGCCCGGGGAGCTGTTTTTT. It translates to CASRYRGPGELFF.

The gene calls are TRBV7-2 and TRBJ2-7; 9 bases are shared with TRBD2. Losses at the gene ends were 5 bases for V and 1 base for J; bases not matched to a gene: 6. Looked up from germline, CDR1 is SGHTA and CDR2 is FQGNSA. The CDR3 has 15 residues. The CDR3 sequence: CASSGAGGRSYEQYF. The CDR3 nucleotides read TGTGCCAGCAGCGGAGCGGGGGGCAGGTCCTACGAGCAGTACTTC.

At least ten counts were recorded for this clonotype. The CDR3 reads CSVWDATNYGYTF. The CDR3, as DNA: TGCAGCGTTTGGGACGCGACTAACTATGGCTACACCTTC. V and J are TRBV29-1 and TRBJ1-2, with a possible D match to TRBD1 (5 bases). The V gene's germline CDR1 is SQVTM and CDR2 ANQGSEA. This CDR3 has 13 amino acids. With 5 bases removed from V and 0 bases from J, the gap between germline ends came to 10 bases. Filled out from reference TRBV29-1 and TRBJ1-2, the complete variable domain reads SAVISQKPSRDICQRGTSLTIQCQVDSQVTMMFWYRQQPGQSLTLIATANQGSEATYESGFVIDKFPISRPNLTFSTLTVSNMSPEDSSIYLCSVWDATNYGYTFGSGTRLTVV.